The next 25 T cell receptor beta chains were all read from a single sample in a study of vaccination and CD4 T cells after COVID-19. Sequenced with the Oncomine TCR Beta short-read assay was DNA taken from cultured CD4+ T cells. TCRdb itself ran the PCR reads through MiXCR, one entry per CDR3 protein. The sample contains 11,000 or so distinct CDR3 sequences, about 64% of which appear only once. The sample's treatment: roughly 10-day PBMC culture with coronavirus spike peptide pools or control peptides (ViraFEST assay). These TCRs' antigens remain unknown. The sample taken for sequencing was CD4+ T cells from blood, cultured in vitro. These receptors all stem from a human donor who had recovered from COVID-19.

This clonotype was counted a single time. V gene TRBV7-9 combines with J gene TRBJ1-2, with 7 bases identical to TRBD1. V shed 5 bases and J 3 bases; nucleotides not matched to a gene: 6. This CDR3 is 14 amino acids long. Germline loops: CDR1 SEHNR, CDR2 FQNEAQ (reference sequence). CDR3 nucleotides: TGTGCCAGCAGCCCCAGGACAGGATACTATGGCTACACCTTC. It translates to CASSPRTGYYGYTF.

This sequence joins TRBV6-2 or TRBV6-3 and TRBJ1-5; D gene uncertain. CDR1 and CDR2 from the germline V gene are MNHEY and SVGEGT. There are 14 residues in the CDR3. Trimming removed 4 bases from V and 4 bases from J, with 11 bases in between. CDR3 sequence: CASSLAMGNQPQHF. For the CDR3, the DNA is TGTGCCAGCAGTTTGGCCATGGGGAATCAGCCCCAGCATTTT.

The rearrangement uses TRBV7-2 and TRBJ1-1; D uncertain. From germline, CDR1 is SGHTA and CDR2 FQGNSA. The CDR3 is 14 residues long. V lost 7 bases to trimming and J lost 3 bases, with 15 bases between them. The CDR3 sequence: CASTDSLLDTEAFF. The CDR3 coding sequence is TGTGCCAGCACCGATTCATTACTGGACACTGAAGCTTTCTTT.

Only one count was recorded for this clonotype. Here the CDR3 reads CASSQDHRGPYGYTF. CDR3 nucleotide sequence: TGCGCCAGCAGCCAAGATCACAGGGGGCCTTATGGCTACACCTTC. V is TRBV4-3 and J is TRBJ1-2; 9 nucleotides agree with TRBD1. Losses at the gene ends were 0 bases for V and 5 bases for J; bases not matched to a gene: 4. The CDR3 extends over 15 amino acids. The germline V gene has CDR1 LGHNA and CDR2 YSLEER.

This chain uses TRBV11-3 with TRBJ2-3; D unresolved. Germline V CDR1 and CDR2: SGHNT, YENEEA. The V end was cut by 2 bases, the J end by 2 bases, with 8 bases between. The CDR3 runs 14 residues. CDR3 sequence (DNA): TGTGCCAGCAGCTTACAAATCTCCACAGATACGCAGTATTTT. Encoded protein: CASSLQISTDTQYF.

The gene calls are TRBV5-1 and TRBJ2-2; D is perhaps TRBD1 (6 bases). Germline lookup yields CDR1 SGHRS and CDR2 YFSETQ. This CDR3 has 15 amino acids. V shed 4 bases and J shed 6 bases, with 16 bases lying between them. Here the CDR3 DNA reads TGCGCCAGCAGCCGAGGTGGGGGCGCGGCCGGGGAGCTGTTTTTT. Amino acid sequence: CASSRGGGAAGELFF. Supplemented by reference TRBV5-1 and TRBJ2-2, the full variable domain reads KAGVTQTPRYLIKTRGQQVTLSCSPISGHRSVSWYQQTPGQGLQFLFEYFSETQRNKGNFPGRFSGRQFSNSRSEMNVSTLELGDSALYLCASSRGGGAAGELFFGEGSRLTVL.

Of note for this clonotype: One end of the junction does not line up with germline, which may come from a read error. The CDR3 loop is CASSLAENTEAFF. The CDR3 region has the DNA TGTGCTAGCAGCCTCGCTGAGAACACTGAAGCTTTCTTT. V and J are TRBV7-7 and TRBJ1-1; no firm D call. Germline loops: CDR1 SSHAT, CDR2 FNYEAQ (reference sequence). The CDR3 has 13 residues.

V is TRBV20-1 and J is TRBJ1-6, with D perhaps TRBD1 (6 bases). V was pared by 3 bases and J by 7 bases, with 13 bases between. Germline V gives CDR1 DFQATT, CDR2 SNEGSKA (reference sequence). This CDR3 comprises 14 residues. CDR3 region: CSARRKGGNSPLHF. In nucleotides, the CDR3 is TGCAGTGCTAGGAGGAAGGGGGGCAATTCACCCCTCCACTTT.

The chain carries TRBV2 and TRBJ1-6, with TRBD1 matching over 7 bases. The CDR3 contains 16 residues. In germline, CDR1 is SNHLY, CDR2 FYNNEI. The junction had 5 bases not matched to a gene; V was cut back by 6 bases and J by 0 bases. The CDR3 DNA reads as TGTGCCAGCAGACTTGACAGGGCCTCCTATAATTCACCCCTCCACTTT. Translated: CASRLDRASYNSPLHF.

J is TRBJ1-1 and V is TRBV20-1, with D possibly being TRBD1 (6 bases). This CDR3 is 12 amino acids long. The V end lost 7 bases, the J end lost 1 base, and 10 bases lay between the germline ends. Per germline, CDR1 DFQATT and CDR2 SNEGSKA (reference sequence). The CDR3 DNA is TGCAGTGTACCGGACAGGAACACTGAAGCTTTCTTT. Its translation is CSVPDRNTEAFF.

The chain links TRBV24-1 to TRBJ1-5, with D possibly matching TRBD1 (6 bases). CDR3 size: 13 residues. The germline V and J ends were trimmed by 5 bases and 7 bases, with 11 bases remaining between them. Germline CDR1 and CDR2: KGHDR and SFDVKD. The chain's CDR3 is CATSAGDRQPQHF. The CDR3 bases are TGTGCCACCAGTGCGGGAGACAGGCAGCCCCAGCATTTT.

This clonotype appeared once. V gene TRBV6-1 combines with J gene TRBJ1-5; D possibly corresponds to TRBD1 (5 bases). V was cut by 4 bases and J by 5 bases, with 6 bases left in between. The CDR3 spans 12 residues. Germline CDR1 is MNHNS and CDR2 is SASEGT. The CDR3 loop is CASSGGDQPQHF. CDR3 DNA: TGTGCCAGCAGTGGGGGGGATCAGCCCCAGCATTTT.

The chain carries TRBV11-3 and TRBJ2-1, with 10 bases that match TRBD1. CDR3 length equals 15 residues. Germline-derived CDR1 and CDR2 are SGHNT and YENEEA. The V segment lost 6 bases and the J segment 6 bases; nucleotides outside the gene matches: 8. The CDR3 DNA reads TGTGCCAGCAGACTAGACAGGGGGCGACTCAATGAGCAGTTCTTC. Translation: CASRLDRGRLNEQFF.

This clonotype was seen more than once but under ten times. This chain connects TRBV11-2 to TRBJ2-7; D gene uncertain. Germline V CDR1 and CDR2: SGHAT, FQNNGV. V lost 5 bases to trimming and J lost 3 bases, with 8 bases between them. There are 12 residues in the CDR3. CDR3 nucleotide sequence: TGTGCCAGCAGCCCCAACTACTACGAGCAGTACTTC. Residues: CASSPNYYEQYF. Based on the CDR3 plus reference TRBV11-2 and TRBJ2-7, the full variable domain is EAGVAQSPRYKIIEKRQSVAFWCNPISGHATLYWYQQILGQGPKLLIQFQNNGVVDDSQLPKDRFSAERLKGVDSTLKIQPAKLEDSAVYLCASSPNYYEQYFGPGTRLTVT.

This sequence joins TRBV6-1 and TRBJ1-6; D ambiguous. Trimming cost V 11 bases and J 7 bases, with 15 bases left between them. The CDR3 covers 13 residues. Germline lookup yields CDR1 MNHNS and CDR2 SASEGT. In nucleotides, the CDR3 is TGTGCCTCCCAAACTGACGGGAATTCACCCCTCCACTTT. It is translated as CASQTDGNSPLHF.

V is TRBV11-2 and J is TRBJ2-1, with D maybe TRBD1 (6 bases). V lost 5 bases, J lost 10 bases, and 15 bases lay in between. This CDR3 is 13 amino acids long. Germline V gene data show CDR1 as SGHAT and CDR2 as FQNNGV. The CDR3 sequence: CASSPRDTGEQFF. CDR3 coding DNA: TGTGCCAGCAGCCCCCGGGACACCGGAGAGCAGTTCTTC. Variable domain in full (rest from reference TRBV11-2 and TRBJ2-1): EAGVAQSPRYKIIEKRQSVAFWCNPISGHATLYWYQQILGQGPKLLIQFQNNGVVDDSQLPKDRFSAERLKGVDSTLKIQPAKLEDSAVYLCASSPRDTGEQFFGPGTRLTVL.

This chain links TRBV7-2 with TRBJ1-2; D ambiguous. Germline V CDR1 and CDR2: SGHTA, FQGNSA. V was cut by 1 base and J by 0 bases, with 9 bases left in between. The length of the CDR3 is 15 residues. In DNA form, the CDR3 reads TGTGCCAGCAGCTTAGGAACACGCTCTAACTATGGCTACACCTTC. It is translated as CASSLGTRSNYGYTF.

This chain links TRBV7-2 with TRBJ2-7, with D perhaps matching TRBD1 or TRBD2 (5 bases each). CDR1 and CDR2 from the germline V gene are SGHTA and FQGNSA. The CDR3 spans 13 residues. The ends were cut back, 5 bases at V and 3 bases at J, with 11 bases in the middle. In DNA form, the CDR3 reads TGTGCCAGCAGCCCCCGGGACGGCTACGAGCAGTACTTC. The encoded protein is CASSPRDGYEQYF. The variable domain in full, completed from reference TRBV7-2 and TRBJ2-7, reads GAGVSQSPSNKVTEKGKDVELRCDPISGHTALYWYRQSLGQGLEFLIYFQGNSAPDKSGLPSDRFSAERTGGSVSTLTIQRTQQEDSAVYLCASSPRDGYEQYFGPGTRLTVT.

This clonotype was seen a few times. The chain combines TRBV6-1 with TRBJ1-5; no firm D call. Germline V gene lookup returns CDR1 MNHNS and CDR2 SASEGT. With 10 bases removed from V and 1 base from J, the gap between germline ends came to 11 bases. The length of the CDR3 is 13 residues. The CDR3 region is CANSEGSNQPQHF. CDR3 DNA sequence: TGTGCCAACTCGGAGGGAAGCAATCAGCCCCAGCATTTT.

The genes are TRBV19 and TRBJ1-5, with a weak D call TRBD1 (5 bases). V was cut by 2 bases and J by 6 bases, with 8 bases left in between. Germline CDR1 is LNHDA and CDR2 is SQIVND (reference sequence). CDR3 length: 13 amino acids. CDR3 protein: CASSIQGGQPQHF. The CDR3 nucleotides read TGTGCCAGTAGTATACAGGGAGGTCAGCCCCAGCATTTT. The complete variable domain, with remaining parts taken from reference TRBV19 and TRBJ1-5, reads DGGITQSPKYLFRKEGQNVTLSCEQNLNHDAMYWYRQDPGQGLRLIYYSQIVNDFQKGDIAEGYSVSREKKESFPLTVTSAQKNPTAFYLCASSIQGGQPQHFGDGTRLSIL.

The chain uses TRBV7-2 and TRBJ2-7; D is ambiguous. The germline gives CDR1 SGHTA, CDR2 FQGNSA. V was shortened by 2 bases and J by 0 bases, with 8 bases between the two germline ends. This CDR3 contains 14 residues. The CDR3 is CASSLRSSSYEQYF. Written as DNA, the CDR3 is TGTGCCAGCAGCTTACGCAGCTCCTCCTACGAGCAGTACTTC.

This clonotype turned up a few times. This chain links TRBV27 with TRBJ1-1; TRBD1 matches at 9 bases. V lost 6 bases and J lost 8; bases outside the gene matches: 4. In germline, CDR1 is MNHEY, CDR2 SMNVEV (reference sequence). The CDR3 is made up of 12 amino acids. CDR3 protein: CASRQDRGEAFF. Written as DNA, the CDR3 is TGTGCCAGCAGACAGGACAGGGGCGAAGCTTTCTTT.

The table lists this clonotype with a count of one. This chain links TRBV7-6 with TRBJ2-5; no firm D call. Germline V gives CDR1 SGHVS, CDR2 FNYEAQ. Between the trimmed V and J ends, which lost 1 base and 4 bases, there was a span of 13 bases. The CDR3 spans 15 residues. CDR3 sequence: CASSLEHLIGETQYF. The CDR3 DNA reads TGTGCCAGCAGCTTAGAACACCTAATAGGAGAGACCCAGTACTTC.

V gene TRBV7-2 combines with J gene TRBJ1-2; 7 positions match TRBD1. The germline CDR1 and CDR2 sequences are SGHTA and FQGNSA. J was trimmed by 2 bases and V by 7 bases; bases with no gene match: 1. This CDR3 is 12 amino acids long. Here the CDR3 reads CASKDRNYGYTF. The CDR3 DNA follows: TGTGCCAGCAAGGACAGGAACTATGGCTACACCTTC.

The V call is TRBV19, the J call TRBJ2-7; 11 nucleotides align to TRBD1. Germline CDR1 LNHDA, CDR2 SQIVND (reference sequence). The J segment lost 3 bases and the V segment lost 7 bases, leaving 14 bases of the junction unmatched. The CDR3 sequence is 17 residues long. CDR3 sequence (DNA): TGTGCCAGTACGGCCGGGACAGGGGGATCAAAGGGCTACGAGCAGTACTTC. Residues: CASTAGTGGSKGYEQYF.